The text below deals with one TCR beta chain. CDR1 is LGHDT and CDR2 is YNNKEL in the germline V gene (reference sequence). The CDR3 has 17 residues. Trimming took 4 bases from V and 5 from J; bases not matched to a gene: 15. This sample is drawn from a study of blood T cell repertoires in COVID-19. Across the study: The United States, Italy and Spain were the sources of the acute and convalescent COVID-19 samples. PBMCs, B-cell-depleted T cells, or T cells provided the cDNA or gDNA that made up the material.

In the original workflow: It was from reference gene primer amplification that nucleated cell counts were estimated. Profiled with immunoSEQ multiplex PCR; TCRdb holds only in-frame clones, not every one. The D gene and trimming were derived from the DNA, and the V and J assignments and clone size from that table. The sample carries around 250,000 clones, approximately 82% recorded once. The sequenced material came from peripheral blood. The chain combines TRBV3-1 (or the pseudogene TRBV3-2) with TRBJ2-5, with 8 bases aligning to TRBD2. The receptor's source is a man aged 80 or over with acute or convalescent COVID-19. This CDR3 reads CASSRKMGLGDGETQYF. The CDR3 region has the DNA TGTGCCAGCAGCCGGAAAATGGGACTAGGGGATGGGGAGACCCAGTACTTC.